These 16 T cell receptor beta chains were sequenced from one sample in a study of cytomegalovirus exposure and HLA in healthy donors. This PCR relied on a set of 60 Vbeta primers and 13 Jbeta primers. TCRdb keeps only in-frame clones here, not all; method: immunoSEQ multiplex PCR. This sample yields fewer than 90,000 clones, of which around 76% are seen a single time; about 9.4% belongs to the top ten. The sequenced sample was PBMCs. The receptors were gathered from a young man in good health and CMV-seropositive.

The J gene is TRBJ2-1, the V gene TRBV18; TRBD2 matches at 9 bases. Trimming cost V 1 base and J 3 bases; bases outside gene matches: 4. Germline V gives CDR1 KGHSH, CDR2 LQKENI. This CDR3 comprises 16 residues. For the CDR3, the DNA is TGTGCCAGCTCACCACGGGGACTAGCCGACTACAATGAGCAGTTCTTC. Translated: CASSPRGLADYNEQFF.

The chain joins TRBV5-1 to TRBJ2-5, with TRBD1 as a possible D gene (5 bases). V was shortened by 3 bases and J by 0 bases, with 9 bases between the two germline ends. Germline V CDR1 and CDR2: SGHRS, YFSETQ. CDR3 length equals 14 residues. The CDR3 DNA reads as TGCGCCAGCAGCTCGCGACAGTACCAAGAGACCCAGTACTTC. Its translation: CASSSRQYQETQYF.

The chain links TRBV11-2 to TRBJ1-1; 7 bases are a match to TRBD1. Trimming cost V 1 base and J 4 bases; bases outside gene matches: 6. Germline V gene sequence: CDR1 SGHAT, CDR2 FQNNGV. CDR3 length equals 15 residues. For the CDR3, the DNA is TGTGCCAGCAGCTTAGGTGACAGGGATGGCACTGAAGCTTTCTTT. Amino acid sequence: CASSLGDRDGTEAFF. The whole variable domain, filled in from reference TRBV11-2 and TRBJ1-1, reads EAGVAQSPRYKIIEKRQSVAFWCNPISGHATLYWYQQILGQGPKLLIQFQNNGVVDDSQLPKDRFSAERLKGVDSTLKIQPAKLEDSAVYLCASSLGDRDGTEAFFGQGTRLTVV.

The DNA for the CDR3 is TGTGCCAGCAGCTCTCTACAGGGCGTCGGCTGGATAGGTGGCTACACCTTC. Its protein product is CASSSLQGVGWIGGYTF. The V gene is TRBV5-4, the J gene TRBJ1-2; possibly TRBD1 for D (6 bases). Deletions cut 3 bases from V and 7 bases from J, with 25 bases between. The CDR3 has 17 amino acids. Germline V gives CDR1 SGHNT, CDR2 YYREEE (reference sequence). Full variable domain (remainder filled in from reference TRBV5-4 and TRBJ1-2): ETGVTQSPTHLIKTRGQQVTLRCSSQSGHNTVSWYQQALGQGPQFIFQYYREEENGRGNFPPRFSGLQFPNYSSELNVNALELDDSALYLCASSSLQGVGWIGGYTFGSGTRLTVV.

The chain has TRBV5-4 and TRBJ2-7, with TRBD1 as a possible D gene (6 bases). V was shortened by 3 bases and J by 6 bases, with 16 bases between the two germline ends. Germline CDR1 is SGHNT and CDR2 is YYREEE (reference sequence). This CDR3 is 14 amino acids long. The CDR3 DNA reads as TGTGCCAGCAGCTCAATTACAGGGTCGGTCGAGCAGTACTTC. This translates into CASSSITGSVEQYF.

The chain joins TRBV18 to TRBJ1-1, with a weak D call TRBD1 (5 bases). CDR3 length: 14 amino acids. CDR1 and CDR2 (germline): KGHSH, LQKENI. Trimming left V 3 bases short and J 1 base short, with 9 bases between. This CDR3 reads CASSPGLRNTEAFF. Written as DNA, the CDR3 is TGTGCCAGCTCACCGGGACTGAGGAACACTGAAGCTTTCTTT.

The chain employs TRBV9 and TRBJ1-5, with a tentative D call TRBD1 (5 bases). The CDR3 sequence is 17 residues long. The ends were cut back, 0 bases at V and 0 bases at J, with 13 bases in the middle. Germline-derived CDR1 and CDR2 are SGDLS and YYNGEE. Written as DNA, the CDR3 is TGTGCCAGCAGCGTAGGGGGAGGGGCCTATAGCAATCAGCCCCAGCATTTT. Translated: CASSVGGGAYSNQPQHF. Full variable domain (rest looked up from reference TRBV9 and TRBJ1-5): DSGVTQTPKHLITATGQRVTLRCSPRSGDLSVYWYQQSLDQGLQFLIQYYNGEERAKGNILERFSAQQFPDLHSELNLSSLELGDSALYFCASSVGGGAYSNQPQHFGDGTRLSIL.

Of note for this clone: Mismatch with germline at one junction end may stem from a read error. The chain joins TRBV9 to TRBJ1-2; TRBD1 aligns across 7 bases. The CDR3 runs 17 residues. The germline CDR1 and CDR2 sequences are SGDLS and YYNGEE. CDR3 loop: CAGSVDFGTDYPYGYTF. CDR3 DNA: TGTGCCGGCAGCGTAGATTTTGGGACAGATTATCCCTATGGCTACACCTTC. The complete variable domain, with remaining parts taken from reference TRBV9 and TRBJ1-2, reads DSGVTQTPKHLITATGQRVTLRCSPRSGDLSVYWYQQSLDQGLQFLIQYYNGEERAKGNILERFSAQQFPDLHSELNLSSLELGDSALYFCAGSVDFGTDYPYGYTFGSGTRLTVV.

The chain combines TRBV29-1 with TRBJ2-5; 14 bases are a match to TRBD2. Per germline, CDR1 SQVTM and CDR2 ANQGSEA. The CDR3 sequence is 14 residues long. V dropped 6 bases and J dropped 4; count of bases not matched to a gene: 4. The CDR3 reads CSVRGTSGRETQYF. CDR3 bases: TGCAGCGTCCGGGGGACTAGCGGGAGAGAGACCCAGTACTTC.

The rearrangement links TRBV5-1 to TRBJ2-5, with a possible D match to TRBD2 (5 bases). Germline CDR1 SGHRS, CDR2 YFSETQ. The CDR3 spans 16 residues. Trimming left V 0 bases short and J 5 bases short, with 17 bases between. CDR3 DNA sequence: TGCGCCAGCAGCTTGGTAATTCCTAGCCGGAGGGAGACCCAGTACTTC. Translating it yields CASSLVIPSRRETQYF. Combining the CDR3 with reference TRBV5-1 and TRBJ2-5 gives the whole variable domain KAGVTQTPRYLIKTRGQQVTLSCSPISGHRSVSWYQQTPGQGLQFLFEYFSETQRNKGNFPGRFSGRQFSNSRSEMNVSTLELGDSALYLCASSLVIPSRRETQYFGPGTRLLVL.

The chain couples TRBV6-1 to TRBJ2-2, with TRBD2 as a possible D gene (6 bases). The CDR3 sequence is 17 residues long. The ends were cut back, 4 bases at V and 0 bases at J, with 15 bases in the middle. The V gene's germline CDR1 is MNHNS and CDR2 SASEGT. This chain's CDR3 is CASSARGGAANTGELFF. The CDR3, as DNA: TGTGCCAGCAGTGCCCGAGGAGGGGCGGCGAACACCGGGGAGCTGTTTTTT.

The rearrangement uses TRBV15 and TRBJ1-5, with D perhaps TRBD1 (6 bases). From germline, CDR1 is LNHNV and CDR2 YYDKDF (reference sequence). This CDR3 region has 15 residues. V was cut by 1 base and J by 3 bases, with 10 bases left in between. As DNA, the CDR3 is TGTGCCACCAGCAGAGTCACAGGGCCCAATCAGCCCCAGCATTTT. As protein: CATSRVTGPNQPQHF.

This chain links TRBV7-6 with TRBJ1-4, with 7 nucleotides matching TRBD1. This CDR3 has 17 residues. V lost 3 bases to trimming and J lost 8 bases; unmatched junction nucleotides: 15. Germline V gives CDR1 SGHVS, CDR2 FNYEAQ. The CDR3 spells CASSLGPAGQGGEKLFF. For the CDR3, the DNA is TGTGCCAGCAGCTTGGGGCCCGCGGGGCAGGGGGGCGAAAAACTGTTTTTT.

The rearrangement uses TRBV4-3 and TRBJ1-2, with 10 positions matching TRBD1. Unmatched junction bases numbered 7, after V lost 0 bases and J lost 6 bases. The length of the CDR3 is 16 residues. Germline V gives CDR1 LGHNA, CDR2 YSLEER. CDR3: CASSQEMGQGRDGYTF. In nucleotides, the CDR3 is TGCGCCAGCAGCCAAGAAATGGGACAGGGGAGGGATGGCTACACCTTC.

This clone was seen more than once but under ten times. The chain is built from TRBV15 and TRBJ2-3; D is perhaps TRBD2 (6 bases). Germline V gives CDR1 LNHNV, CDR2 YYDKDF (reference sequence). This CDR3 comprises 15 residues. V lost 8 bases, J lost 2 bases, and 17 bases lay in between. The CDR3, as DNA: TGTGCCACCGGAAACTGGGGGGACCTCACAGATACGCAGTATTTT. Translated, it gives CATGNWGDLTDTQYF.

In its sample, this clone was seen once. CDR3 DNA sequence: TGTGCCAGCAGCGCGTATACAGGGTCTCTCGGCGAGCAGTACTTC. This translates into CASSAYTGSLGEQYF. The genes are TRBV6-5 and TRBJ2-7, with D tentatively TRBD1 (6 bases). The length of the CDR3 is 15 residues. Looked up from germline, CDR1 is MNHEY and CDR2 is SVGAGI. Trimming took 6 bases from V and 6 from J, leaving 21 bases between them.